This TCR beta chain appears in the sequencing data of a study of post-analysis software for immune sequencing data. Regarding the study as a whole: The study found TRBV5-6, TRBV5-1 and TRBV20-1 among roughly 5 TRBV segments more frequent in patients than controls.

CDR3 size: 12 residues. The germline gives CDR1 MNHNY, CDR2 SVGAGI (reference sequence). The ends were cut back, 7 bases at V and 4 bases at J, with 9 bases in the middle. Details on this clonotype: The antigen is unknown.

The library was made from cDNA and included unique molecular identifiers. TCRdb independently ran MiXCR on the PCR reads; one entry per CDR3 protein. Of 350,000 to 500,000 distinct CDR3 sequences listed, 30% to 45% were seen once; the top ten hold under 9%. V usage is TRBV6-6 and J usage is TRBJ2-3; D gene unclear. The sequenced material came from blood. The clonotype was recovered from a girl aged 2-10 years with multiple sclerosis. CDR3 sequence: CASMIGSDTQYF. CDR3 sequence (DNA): TGTGCCAGCATGATTGGTTCAGATACGCAGTATTTT.